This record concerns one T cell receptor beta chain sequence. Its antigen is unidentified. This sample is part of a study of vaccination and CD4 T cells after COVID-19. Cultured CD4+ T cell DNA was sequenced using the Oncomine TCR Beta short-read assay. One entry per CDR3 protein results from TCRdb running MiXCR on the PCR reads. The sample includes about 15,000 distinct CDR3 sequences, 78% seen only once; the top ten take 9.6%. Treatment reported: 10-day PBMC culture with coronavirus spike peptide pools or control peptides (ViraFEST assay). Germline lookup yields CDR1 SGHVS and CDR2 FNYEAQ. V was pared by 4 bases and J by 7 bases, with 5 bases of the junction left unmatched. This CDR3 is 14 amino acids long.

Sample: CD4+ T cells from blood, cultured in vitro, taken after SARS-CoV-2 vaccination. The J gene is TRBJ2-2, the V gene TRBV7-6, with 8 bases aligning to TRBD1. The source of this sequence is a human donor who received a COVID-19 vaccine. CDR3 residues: CASSYTGGGGELFF. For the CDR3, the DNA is TGTGCCAGCAGCTACACAGGGGGAGGCGGGGAGCTGTTTTTT.